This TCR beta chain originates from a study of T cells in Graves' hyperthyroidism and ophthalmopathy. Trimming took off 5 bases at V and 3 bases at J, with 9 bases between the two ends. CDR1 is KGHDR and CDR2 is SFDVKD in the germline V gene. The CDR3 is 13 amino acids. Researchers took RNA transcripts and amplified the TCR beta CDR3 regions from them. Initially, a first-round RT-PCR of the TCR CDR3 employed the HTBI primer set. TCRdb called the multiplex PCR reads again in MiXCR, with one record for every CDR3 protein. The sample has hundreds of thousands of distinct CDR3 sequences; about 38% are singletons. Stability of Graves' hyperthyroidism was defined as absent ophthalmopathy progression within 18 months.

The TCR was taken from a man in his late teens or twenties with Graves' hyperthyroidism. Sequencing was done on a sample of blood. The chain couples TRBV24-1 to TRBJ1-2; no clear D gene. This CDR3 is CATSVGGDYGYTF. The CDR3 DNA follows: TGTGCCACCAGTGTCGGCGGGGACTATGGCTACACCTTC.